Below, 3 T cell receptor beta chains from the same sample are listed, as sequenced in a study of T cell changes during pregnancy in multiple sclerosis. TCRdb's table, derived via immunoSEQ multiplex PCR, lists solely in-frame clones and lacks some. The data show approximately 31,000 clones, 85% to 95% seen once. The input for sequencing was CD4+ T cells from peripheral blood mononuclear cells, taken in the second trimester of pregnancy. Receptors were obtained from a female donor with multiple sclerosis, enrolled in a pregnancy study.

The chain joins TRBV7-6 to TRBJ2-5, with 8 bases matching TRBD2. V was clipped by 2 bases and J by 4 bases; unmatched bases: 15. This CDR3 region has 18 residues. Germline V gene lookup returns CDR1 SGHVS and CDR2 FNYEAQ. The CDR3 reads CASSLRRSGGAGAETQYF. In DNA form, the CDR3 reads TGTGCCAGCAGCTTACGGAGGTCGGGGGGGGCTGGAGCAGAGACCCAGTACTTC.

The rearrangement uses TRBV27 and TRBJ1-1, with D possibly TRBD1 on 6 matching bases. Germline assignment: CDR1 MNHEY and CDR2 SMNVEV (reference sequence). CDR3 length equals 13 residues. V dropped 2 bases and J dropped 7 bases, with 11 bases sitting between them. CDR3 bases: TGTGCCAGCAGTTTACAGGGGCTTGGTGAAGCTTTCTTT. This encodes CASSLQGLGEAFF.

In its sample, this clone was seen a few times. The chain carries TRBV5-1 and TRBJ1-2; 7 nucleotides align to TRBD1. Germline V gene data show CDR1 as SGHRS and CDR2 as YFSETQ. This CDR3 spans 12 amino acids. J was trimmed by 8 bases and V by 0 bases; bases with no gene match: 1. Here the CDR3 DNA reads TGCGCCAGCAGCTTGGACAGGGGAGGCTACACCTTC. Its protein product is CASSLDRGGYTF.